A single sample gave rise to the 19 T cell receptor beta chains below, sequenced in a study of vaccination effects on CD4 cells after COVID-19. The repertoire was sequenced with immunoSEQ multiplex PCR; TCRdb's copy has only in-frame clones and lacks some. In the table there are roughly 19,000 clones, roughly 78% of which are singletons. In the ViraFEST assay, antigen-specific CD4+ clonotypes were identified by expansion after peptide-pool stimulation. The culture ran for about eleven days before CD4+ T cells were isolated. Vaccine recipients had no previous SARS-CoV-2 infection; their nucleocapsid antibodies were negative. Antigens for these TCRs are unknown. Here the sequenced sample was CD4+ T cells from PBMCs cultured with HCoV-NL63 spike peptides, taken before COVID-19 vaccination. All receptors come from a human donor who received a COVID-19 vaccine.

V usage is TRBV6-5 and J usage is TRBJ1-1; a weak D match, TRBD1 (5 bases). The CDR3 contains 14 residues. Germline loops: CDR1 MNHEY, CDR2 SVGAGI. V lost 6 bases, J lost 3 bases, and 14 bases lay in between. CDR3 sequence reads: CASSAPGEDTEAFF. The CDR3 bases are TGTGCCAGCAGCGCTCCGGGGGAAGACACTGAAGCTTTCTTT.

By its share, this clone is medium-sized (0.01 to 0.1%). The chain couples TRBV19 to TRBJ2-6; D possibly corresponds to TRBD1 (5 bases). Germline V gene sequence: CDR1 LNHDA, CDR2 SQIVND (reference sequence). V was shortened by 0 bases and J by 0 bases, with 15 bases between the two germline ends. The CDR3 totals 19 residues. The CDR3 is CASSIDSPRQGSGANVLTF. The CDR3 coding sequence is TGTGCCAGTAGTATAGATTCCCCAAGGCAGGGCTCTGGGGCCAACGTCCTGACTTTC.

The chain employs TRBV5-8 and TRBJ1-5; D might be TRBD1 (5 bases). CDR1 and CDR2 from the germline V gene are SGHTS and YDEGEE. The CDR3 sequence is 16 residues long. The V and J ends lost 0 bases and 0 bases respectively, with 10 bases between them. The CDR3 spells CASSLAWGNSNQPQHF. The DNA for the CDR3 is TGTGCCAGCAGCTTGGCGTGGGGGAATAGCAATCAGCCCCAGCATTTT.

The chain combines TRBV28 with TRBJ1-2; 7 bases agree with TRBD1. V was pared by 6 bases and J by 4 bases, with 11 bases of the junction left unmatched. CDR1 and CDR2 (germline): MDHEN, SYDVKM. The CDR3 loop spans 15 amino acids. The CDR3 DNA reads as TGTGCCAGCAGCCTTGGGAGGGGGCGAACCTATGGCTACACCTTC. As protein: CASSLGRGRTYGYTF.

The V call is TRBV6-1, the J call TRBJ1-5; 10 bases are shared with TRBD1. The J segment lost 2 bases and the V segment lost 5 bases, leaving 6 bases of the junction unmatched. The germline V gene has CDR1 MNHNS and CDR2 SASEGT. The CDR3 consists of 16 residues. CDR3 nucleotide sequence: TGTGCCAGCAGTCAAGACAGGGGGCACGGCAATCAGCCCCAGCATTTT. This codes for CASSQDRGHGNQPQHF.

This clone was detected once. The rearrangement uses TRBV11-2 and TRBJ2-5; D gene uncertain. The V gene's germline CDR1 is SGHAT and CDR2 FQNNGV. V lost 4 bases, J lost 5 bases, and 14 bases lay in between. This CDR3 comprises 14 residues. The CDR3 loop reads CASSYSHMGETQYF. The CDR3 nucleotides are TGTGCCAGCAGCTACAGCCATATGGGGGAGACCCAGTACTTC.

This clone was counted between two and nine times. This chain joins TRBV2 and TRBJ2-1; 10 bases map to TRBD2. CDR3 length equals 15 residues. The V gene end was trimmed by 2 bases and the J gene end by 9 bases; junction bases not matched to a gene: 7. The V gene's germline CDR1 is SNHLY and CDR2 FYNNEI. CDR3 DNA: TGTGCCAGCAGTGAATCGAGCGGGGGGGCGGGTGAGCAGTTCTTC. Protein: CASSESSGGAGEQFF. The full variable domain, rest sourced from reference TRBV2 and TRBJ2-1, is EPEVTQTPSHQVTQMGQEVILRCVPISNHLYFYWYRQILGQKVEFLVSFYNNEISEKSEIFDDQFSVERPDGSNFTLKIRSTKLEDSAMYFCASSESSGGAGEQFFGPGTRLTVL.

The CDR3 loop reads CASFKGGAGANVLTF. CDR3 coding DNA: TGTGCCAGCTTTAAGGGGGGCGCTGGGGCCAACGTCCTGACTTTC. V is TRBV7-9 and J is TRBJ2-6; D possibly uses TRBD1 or TRBD2 (6 bases each). Germline CDR1 reads SEHNR; CDR2 reads FQNEAQ (reference sequence). This CDR3 is 15 amino acids long. V was cut by 8 bases and J by 2 bases, with 13 bases left in between.

In this sample, this clone turned up a few times. V and J are TRBV4-1 and TRBJ2-5; 12 bases fit TRBD2. The CDR3 sequence is 16 residues long. The germline V gene encodes CDR1 MGHRA and CDR2 YSYEKL. The V gene end was trimmed by 0 bases and the J gene end by 7 bases; junction bases not matched to a gene: 6. CDR3 in amino acids: CASSQDAASGRGTQYF. DNA of the CDR3: TGCGCCAGCAGCCAAGATGCGGCTAGCGGGAGGGGGACCCAGTACTTC.

In this sample, this clone turned up once. The rearrangement uses TRBV5-1 and TRBJ1-4; TRBD1 is a possible D gene (5 bases). This CDR3 has 15 residues. V gave up 4 bases and J gave up 4 bases, with 14 bases separating them. Germline assignment: CDR1 SGHRS and CDR2 YFSETQ. CDR3 region: CASSPSGMGNEKLFF. The CDR3 DNA is TGCGCCAGCAGCCCCTCAGGGATGGGTAATGAAAAACTGTTTTTT.

Turning to this clone: The same CDR3 can be traced to other DNA sequences in this sample. The J gene is TRBJ2-2, the V gene TRBV10-2; TRBD2 agrees at 11 bases. The CDR3 length is 15 residues. V was clipped by 5 bases and J by 4 bases; unmatched bases: 3. Germline V gene sequence: CDR1 WSHSY, CDR2 SAAADI. CDR3 DNA sequence: TGCGCCAGCAGTTCTAGCGGGGGGACCACCGGGGAGCTGTTTTTT. It yields the protein CASSSSGGTTGELFF.

This sequence joins TRBV15 and TRBJ2-2; D possibly corresponds to TRBD2 (6 bases). Trimming removed 1 base at V and 4 bases at J, with 13 bases between. Germline V CDR1 and CDR2: LNHNV, YYDKDF (reference sequence). The CDR3 consists of 16 residues. The CDR3 loop is CATSRVGGIRTGELFF. For the CDR3, the DNA is TGTGCCACCAGCAGAGTTGGGGGGATCCGCACCGGGGAGCTGTTTTTT.

The V gene is TRBV27, the J gene TRBJ1-1; D not resolved. The CDR3 sequence is 13 residues long. The V end was cut by 10 bases, the J end by 7 bases, with 19 bases between. Per germline, CDR1 MNHEY and CDR2 SMNVEV (reference sequence). The CDR3 nucleotides read TGTGCCACCAGAACTATGGGTATGGGTGAAGCTTTCTTT. Its protein is CATRTMGMGEAFF.

In its sample, this clone was seen once. V gene TRBV9 combines with J gene TRBJ2-7, with TRBD2 matching 11 bases. Germline assignment: CDR1 SGDLS and CDR2 YYNGEE. V trimming: 0 bases; J trimming: 7 bases; junction bases outside the gene matches: 3. The CDR3 sequence is 14 residues long. In DNA, the CDR3 is TGTGCCAGCAGCGTAGAGGTAGCGGGAGGGGAGCAGTACTTC. The encoded protein is CASSVEVAGGEQYF.

In nucleotides, the CDR3 is TGCGCCAGCAGCCATAAAGGATTACTAGCGGGGGGGCTGCACAGGGAGACCCAGTACTTC. This codes for CASSHKGLLAGGLHRETQYF. The chain uses TRBV4-1 and TRBJ2-5; 13 positions match TRBD2. This CDR3 has 20 amino acids. The ends lost 3 bases at V and 5 bases at J; junction bases unmatched: 18. CDR1 is MGHRA and CDR2 is YSYEKL in the germline V gene.

This clone was detected only once. The gene calls are TRBV13 and TRBJ2-7; D not certain. This CDR3 has 13 amino acids. V was cut by 2 bases and J by 5 bases, with 10 bases left in between. Germline V lookup: CDR1 PRHDT, CDR2 FYEKMQ (reference sequence). As DNA, the CDR3 is TGTGCCAGCAGCTTACCCGGGTCCGACGAGCAGTACTTC. It is translated as CASSLPGSDEQYF.

The rearrangement links TRBV7-8 to TRBJ1-2; D gene uncertain. The CDR3 runs 15 residues. Germline lookup yields CDR1 SGHVS and CDR2 FQNEAQ. V lost 0 bases and J lost 2, with 10 bases in between. This CDR3 reads CASSLARLPNYGYTF. The DNA of the CDR3 is TGTGCCAGCAGCTTAGCGAGACTACCGAACTATGGCTACACCTTC. The full variable domain, in which reference TRBV7-8 and TRBJ1-2 provide the parts outside the CDR3, is GAGVSQSPRYKVAKRGQDVALRCDPISGHVSLFWYQQALGQGPEFLTYFQNEAQLDKSGLPSDRFFAERPEGSVSTLKIQRTQQEDSAVYLCASSLARLPNYGYTFGSGTRLTVV.

The chain recombines TRBV6-1 with TRBJ2-7, with a possible D match to TRBD2 (5 bases). V lost 2 bases to trimming and J lost 11 bases, with 16 bases between them. Germline values: CDR1 MNHNS, CDR2 SASEGT. There are 13 residues in the CDR3. The CDR3 loop is CASSETSSSKEYF. Here the CDR3 DNA reads TGTGCCAGCAGTGAAACGTCTAGCTCAAAGGAGTACTTC.

The chain employs TRBV27 and TRBJ2-1, with unresolved D. The V gene lost 2 bases and the J gene lost 5 bases, with 19 bases spanning the gap. The germline CDR1 and CDR2 sequences are MNHEY and SMNVEV (reference sequence). The CDR3 runs to 17 residues. The CDR3 DNA reads TGTGCCAGCAGTTTAGGGCCTGCAGATTACCCTAACAATGAGCAGTTCTTC. It translates to CASSLGPADYPNNEQFF.